Listed here are 20 T cell receptor beta chains from one sample, sequenced in a study of blood T cell repertoires in COVID-19. Some clones are missing from TCRdb's copy, which holds only in-frame ones; the method was immunoSEQ multiplex PCR. In the table there are around 78,000 clones, 70% to 90% of which are singletons. Sequencing was carried out using peripheral blood. These receptors came from a man aged 50 to 60 with active or convalescent COVID-19.

The chain is built from TRBV30 and TRBJ1-4; 7 positions agree with TRBD1. Germline loops: CDR1 GTSNPN, CDR2 SVGIG (reference sequence). The V and J ends lost 4 bases and 7 bases, in that order; junction bases with no gene match: 9. The CDR3 is made up of 14 amino acids. Here the CDR3 DNA reads TGTGCCTGGAAGAGGGGGCGTTCGGGTGAAAAACTGTTTTTT. This codes for CAWKRGRSGEKLFF.

The CDR3 bases are TGTGCCAGCAGTGAAACCCTTACTATTGTAGCGAGAAATGAGCAGTTCTTC. Amino acids: CASSETLTIVARNEQFF. This chain joins TRBV6-1 and TRBJ2-1; a possible D gene is TRBD2 (5 bases). CDR1 is MNHNS and CDR2 is SASEGT in the germline V gene. The CDR3 extends over 17 amino acids. Trimming took 2 bases from V and 7 from J, leaving 21 bases between them.

The rearrangement links TRBV3-1 (or the pseudogene TRBV3-2) to TRBJ2-1; 7 bases map to TRBD2. The junction had 12 bases not matched to a gene; V was cut back by 3 bases and J by 4 bases. Germline CDR1 is LGHDT and CDR2 is YNNKEL (reference sequence). This CDR3 contains 17 residues. The chain's CDR3 is CASSHGGGRAGYNEQFF. CDR3 nucleotides: TGTGCCAGCAGCCATGGGGGAGGGAGAGCGGGGTACAATGAGCAGTTCTTC.

The J gene is TRBJ1-4, the V gene TRBV9; TRBD1 aligns across 7 bases. Trimming at V came to 0 bases and at J to 7 bases, leaving 15 bases not matched to a gene. CDR3 size: 18 residues. CDR1 SGDLS and CDR2 YYNGEE come from the germline V gene. CDR3 coding DNA: TGTGCCAGCAGCGTAGGGTTAAGTGAGGGGGCGCGTCCTGAAAAACTGTTTTTT. Translation: CASSVGLSEGARPEKLFF. The full variable domain, its missing parts supplied by reference TRBV9 and TRBJ1-4, is DSGVTQTPKHLITATGQRVTLRCSPRSGDLSVYWYQQSLDQGLQFLIQYYNGEERAKGNILERFSAQQFPDLHSELNLSSLELGDSALYFCASSVGLSEGARPEKLFFGSGTQLSVL.

The rearrangement links TRBV9 to TRBJ2-2; D not certain. Looked up from germline, CDR1 is SGDLS and CDR2 is YYNGEE. This CDR3 spans 14 amino acids. The germline V and J ends were trimmed by 0 bases and 2 bases, with 5 bases remaining between them. CDR3 amino acids: CASSVGQNTGELFF. CDR3 sequence (DNA): TGTGCCAGCAGCGTAGGGCAAAACACCGGGGAGCTGTTTTTT.

The chain combines TRBV11-2 with TRBJ1-1; D may be TRBD1 (5 bases). Between the trimmed V and J ends, which lost 1 base and 6 bases, there was a span of 21 bases. This CDR3 has 17 amino acids. The germline CDR1 and CDR2 sequences are SGHAT and FQNNGV. This CDR3 is CASSLALGDGLYPEAFF. For the CDR3, the DNA is TGTGCCAGCAGCTTAGCCCTAGGGGATGGCCTATACCCTGAAGCTTTCTTT.

This sequence joins TRBV28 and TRBJ1-4; D call uncertain. CDR1 and CDR2 (germline): MDHEN, SYDVKM. This CDR3 spans 14 amino acids. Between the trimmed V and J ends, which lost 8 bases and 1 base, there was a span of 11 bases. The CDR3 DNA follows: TGTGCCAGCGCATTCCCGGGAACTAATGAAAAACTGTTTTTT. Residues: CASAFPGTNEKLFF.

The V call is TRBV4-1, the J call TRBJ1-5; tentative D call: TRBD1 (5 bases). The CDR3 is 16 residues long. Germline CDR1 reads MGHRA; CDR2 reads YSYEKL. The V end was cut by 2 bases, the J end by 3 bases, with 14 bases between. The DNA for the CDR3 is TGCGCCAGCAGCCAAAGACCGGACACCTTCAATCAGCCCCAGCATTTT. This gives the protein CASSQRPDTFNQPQHF.

The chain uses TRBV2 and TRBJ2-3; D gene unclear. The germline CDR1 and CDR2 sequences are SNHLY and FYNNEI. This CDR3 has 11 residues. V was trimmed by 9 bases and J by 1 base, leaving 5 bases between them. The CDR3 bases are TGTGCCAGAAGCGGCACAGATACGCAGTATTTT. It translates to CARSGTDTQYF. Full variable domain (rest looked up from reference TRBV2 and TRBJ2-3): EPEVTQTPSHQVTQMGQEVILRCVPISNHLYFYWYRQILGQKVEFLVSFYNNEISEKSEIFDDQFSVERPDGSNFTLKIRSTKLEDSAMYFCARSGTDTQYFGPGTRLTVL.

This clone was seen a single time. V gene TRBV10-2 combines with J gene TRBJ2-7; D uncertain. CDR1 and CDR2 (germline): WSHSY, SAAADI. Trimming left V 5 bases short and J 1 base short, with 12 bases between. The CDR3 contains 14 residues. The CDR3 DNA sequence: TGCGCCAGCAGTAACTCTGGGCCTTCCTACGAGCAGTACTTC. Protein product: CASSNSGPSYEQYF.

The V gene is TRBV28, the J gene TRBJ1-3; TRBD1 agrees at 8 bases. From germline, CDR1 is MDHEN and CDR2 SYDVKM. This CDR3 has 15 residues. Trimming removed 6 bases from V and 0 bases from J; junction bases left unmatched: 4. CDR3 nucleotide sequence: TGTGCCAGCAGACAAACAGGGGGCTCTGGAAACACCATATATTTT. The encoded protein is CASRQTGGSGNTIYF. Full variable domain (rest looked up from reference TRBV28 and TRBJ1-3): DVKVTQSSRYLVKRTGEKVFLECVQDMDHENMFWYRQDPGLGLRLIYFSYDVKMKEKGDIPEGYSVSREKKERFSLILESASTNQTSMYLCASRQTGGSGNTIYFGEGSWLTVV.

This clone occurred a few times. The chain has TRBV6-4 and TRBJ1-2; D perhaps matches TRBD1 (5 bases). Germline-derived CDR1 and CDR2 are MRHNA and SNTAGT. CDR3 length equals 13 residues. V lost 5 bases and J lost 2, with 9 bases in between. This CDR3 is CASSLQENYGYTF. DNA for the CDR3: TGTGCCAGCAGTTTACAGGAAAACTATGGCTACACCTTC.

The rearrangement uses TRBV28 and TRBJ1-2; 7 nucleotides agree with TRBD1. The CDR3 loop spans 17 amino acids. V lost 5 bases, J lost 4 bases, and 16 bases stayed unmatched. Germline V gene sequence: CDR1 MDHEN, CDR2 SYDVKM. This CDR3 is CASSPMGRGGGGYGYTF. The CDR3 coding sequence is TGTGCCAGCAGTCCCATGGGACGAGGGGGCGGTGGCTATGGCTACACCTTC.

The chain links TRBV25-1 to TRBJ2-1, with 9 bases aligning to TRBD1. The CDR3 totals 14 residues. Germline CDR1 is MGHDK and CDR2 is SYGVNS. Germline trimming cut 4 bases from V and 8 bases from J; bases unmatched to any gene: 6. CDR3 sequence: CASSGDRAWDEQFF. CDR3 in DNA: TGTGCCAGCAGTGGGGACAGGGCTTGGGATGAGCAGTTCTTC.

The J gene is TRBJ2-1, the V gene TRBV21-1; the listed D gene, TRBD1, was not tested against the DNA. TRBV21-1 is designated a pseudogene. This CDR3 is 15 amino acids long. The CDR3 DNA follows: TGTGCCACCCCACCGGGACATAGCTCCTACAATGAGCAGTTCTTC. Its protein is CATPPGHSSYNEQFF.

The J gene is TRBJ1-6, the V gene TRBV27; a weak D match, TRBD1 (6 bases). V lost 5 bases to trimming and J lost 10 bases, with 9 bases between them. The CDR3 extends over 12 amino acids. CDR1 is MNHEY, CDR2 SMNVEV, per germline (reference sequence). The CDR3 DNA sequence: TGTGCCAGCAGTACAGGGCTGTCACCCCTCCACTTT. Translating gives CASSTGLSPLHF.

The rearrangement links TRBV12-5 to TRBJ1-1; 7 bases match TRBD1. The CDR3 covers 21 residues. Germline lookup yields CDR1 LGHNT and CDR2 FRNRAP. With V trimmed by 0 bases and J by 2 bases, 21 bases remained unmatched. The CDR3 DNA reads as TGTGCTAGTGGTTTGGTACTCCGACAGGGCAACACCCGAACTGTCAACACTGAAGCTTTCTTT. Translating gives CASGLVLRQGNTRTVNTEAFF.

The CDR3 DNA reads as TGTGCCAGCAGCCAAGTTAGGAGTGGCGTACCTAGTAATGAGCAGTTCTTC. Translating it yields CASSQVRSGVPSNEQFF. The chain combines TRBV14 with TRBJ2-1, with D unresolved. Germline assignment: CDR1 SGHDN and CDR2 FVKESK. Trimming took off 1 base at V and 7 bases at J, with 20 bases between the two ends. The CDR3 contains 17 residues.

This clone appeared a single time. The genes are TRBV5-1 and TRBJ2-3; 12 bases fit TRBD2. CDR1 is SGHRS and CDR2 is YFSETQ in the germline V gene. This CDR3 spans 14 amino acids. J was trimmed by 2 bases and V by 8 bases; bases with no gene match: 3. CDR3 in amino acids: CASGTSGYTDTQYF. The CDR3 region has the DNA TGCGCCAGTGGGACTAGCGGGTACACAGATACGCAGTATTTT. The whole variable domain, remainder taken from reference TRBV5-1 and TRBJ2-3, is KAGVTQTPRYLIKTRGQQVTLSCSPISGHRSVSWYQQTPGQGLQFLFEYFSETQRNKGNFPGRFSGRQFSNSRSEMNVSTLELGDSALYLCASGTSGYTDTQYFGPGTRLTVL.

The chain carries TRBV7-9 and TRBJ2-1, with 9 bases lining up with TRBD1. Germline values: CDR1 SEHNR, CDR2 FQNEAQ (reference sequence). Trimming at V came to 9 bases and at J to 8 bases, leaving 11 bases not matched to a gene. The CDR3 is 14 amino acids. The CDR3: CARTGTGNGDEQFF. In DNA form, the CDR3 reads TGTGCCAGGACCGGGACAGGGAACGGTGATGAGCAGTTCTTC.